The clone carrying this TCR beta chain showed up many times. No antigen is known for it. The data were taken from a study of T cell repertoires in cytomegalovirus infection. At the level of the study: CMV infection and matching HLA type were both indicated by public TCR beta signatures. General study findings and limits: Ex vivo, HLA-C-restricted CMV-specific TCR beta clonotypes prevailed over the rest of the response. The study identified carriers of CMV plus the relevant HLA from cumulative public TCR beta family frequency.

From the reads, TCRdb called clonotypes with MiXCR, one entry per CDR3 protein. The sample records around 180,000 distinct CDR3 sequences, about 20% being singletons. CDR1 is MDHEN, CDR2 SYDVKM, per germline. The CDR3 length is 15 residues. The V and J ends lost 2 bases and 4 bases, in that order; junction bases with no gene match: 5. The chain couples TRBV28 to TRBJ1-2, with 9 bases identical to TRBD1. The TCR comes from a human donor in good health (CMV status not recorded). Some clones in this sample may be carry-over from other donors' samples. Sequences were obtained from PBMCs. The CDR3 nucleotides read TGTGCCAGCAGTTTACGGGGACAGGGTTCCTATGGCTACACCTTC. Protein sequence: CASSLRGQGSYGYTF.